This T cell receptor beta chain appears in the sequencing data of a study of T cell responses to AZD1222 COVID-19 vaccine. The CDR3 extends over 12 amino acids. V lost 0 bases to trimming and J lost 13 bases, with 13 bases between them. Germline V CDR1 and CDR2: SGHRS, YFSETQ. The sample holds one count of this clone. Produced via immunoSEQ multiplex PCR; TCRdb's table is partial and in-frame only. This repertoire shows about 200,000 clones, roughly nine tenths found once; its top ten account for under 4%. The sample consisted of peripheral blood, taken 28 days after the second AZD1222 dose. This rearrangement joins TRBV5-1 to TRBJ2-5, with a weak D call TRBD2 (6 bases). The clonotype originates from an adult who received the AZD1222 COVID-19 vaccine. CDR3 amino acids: CASSLVGGTAYF. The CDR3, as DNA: TGCGCCAGCAGCTTGGTGGGCGGGACTGCGTACTTC.